This T cell receptor beta chain was profiled in a study of molecular identifiers for immune sequencing clone quantification. V was clipped by 5 bases and J by 7 bases, with 11 bases between them. CDR3 length equals 12 residues. Germline V gene lookup returns CDR1 MNHEY and CDR2 SMNVEV (reference sequence). Previously described methods with listed TCR primers produced the bulk TCR libraries. MiXCR, applied by TCRdb to the PCR reads, yields one record per CDR3 protein. The sample lists hundreds of thousands of distinct CDR3 sequences, around 25% occurring once. Using a CD8+CD4-CCR7+CD45RA+ phenotype, naive CD8 T cells were sorted.

The sequencing sample was made of naive CD8+ T cells from blood, with Jurkat cell RNA spiked in. Noted subset: FACS-sorted CD8+CD4-CCR7+CD45RA+ naive T cells. This rearrangement joins TRBV27 to TRBJ1-1; D is perhaps TRBD1 (5 bases). The source of this sequence is a human donor in good health. Some libraries in this study had Jurkat cell RNA spiked in. CDR3 sequence: CASSIHGGEAFF. In DNA form, the CDR3 reads TGTGCCAGCAGTATCCATGGGGGTGAAGCTTTCTTT.